These T cell receptor beta chains were read from a single sample in a study of blood T cell repertoires in COVID-19. Sequenced by immunoSEQ multiplex PCR; TCRdb stores in-frame clones only, minus some. The data show hundreds of thousands of clones, nearly 90% seen once. Sequenced sample: PBMCs or T cells enriched from blood (not recorded which). The receptors derive from a man aged 25 to 40 who had been exposed to COVID-19. The CDR3 runs from the conserved cysteine through the conserved F or W. Each record gives: V gene, clone size, J gene, D gene, CDR3 DNA, CDR3 protein. A D gene is named only where the DNA matches it firmly. Rows give clone size only sometimes, using once, few, many, or a class for an expanded clone.

V gene: TRBV4-2; clone size: .; J gene: TRBJ2-7; D gene: TRBD2; CDR3 DNA: TGTGCCAGCAGCCAAGGACTAGCGGGCTCCTACGAGCAGTACTTC; CDR3 protein: CASSQGLAGSYEQYF
V gene: TRBV6-1; clone size: few; J gene: TRBJ2-1; D gene: TRBD2; CDR3 DNA: TGTGCCAGCAGTGAAGAACTAGCGGGGGGAGGGGAGCAGTTCTTC; CDR3 protein: CASSEELAGGGEQFF
V gene: TRBV5-5; clone size: .; J gene: TRBJ2-2; D gene: .; CDR3 DNA: TGTGCCAGCAGCTTGGAGACTGGCTACACCGGGGAGCTGTTTTTT; CDR3 protein: CASSLETGYTGELFF
V gene: TRBV27; clone size: .; J gene: TRBJ2-2; D gene: TRBD1; CDR3 DNA: TGTGCCAGCACACCGGGACAGGGGACCGGGGAGCTGTTTTTT; CDR3 protein: CASTPGQGTGELFF
V gene: TRBV11-2; clone size: few; J gene: TRBJ1-6; D gene: TRBD1; CDR3 DNA: TGTGCCAGCAGCCTCCGGACAGGTAGTTCACCCCTCCACTTT; CDR3 protein: CASSLRTGSSPLHF
V gene: TRBV4-1; clone size: .; J gene: TRBJ2-6; D gene: TRBD1; CDR3 DNA: TGCGCCAGCAGCCGCCAAGAGGGGGCCGGTGGGGCCAACGTCCTGACTTTC; CDR3 protein: CASSRQEGAGGANVLTF
V gene: TRBV15; clone size: .; J gene: TRBJ2-7; D gene: .; CDR3 DNA: TGTGCCACCAGCAGAGTCGGGGTCCTAGACGAGCAGTACTTC; CDR3 protein: CATSRVGVLDEQYF
V gene: TRBV4-1; clone size: .; J gene: TRBJ1-1; D gene: TRBD1; CDR3 DNA: TGCGCCAGCAGCCAAGATCCTTTGACAGGGCCACTTAACACTGAAGCTTTCTTT; CDR3 protein: CASSQDPLTGPLNTEAFF
V gene: TRBV9; clone size: once; J gene: TRBJ2-3; D gene: .; CDR3 DNA: TGTGCCAGCAGCCTACGTTTCGCAGATACGCAGTATTTT; CDR3 protein: CASSLRFADTQYF
V gene: TRBV6-5; clone size: .; J gene: TRBJ2-5; D gene: TRBD1; CDR3 DNA: TGTGCCAGCAGTTACCAGACAGGGCCACAGCAGGAGACCCAGTACTTC; CDR3 protein: CASSYQTGPQQETQYF
V gene: TRBV11-2; clone size: .; J gene: TRBJ2-2; D gene: .; CDR3 DNA: TGTGCCAGCAGCTCACAGGACACCGGGGAGCTGTTTTTT; CDR3 protein: CASSSQDTGELFF
V gene: TRBV7-9; clone size: .; J gene: TRBJ2-1; D gene: .; CDR3 DNA: TGTGCCAGCAGCTCCGGGACATTCAATGAGCAGTTCTTC; CDR3 protein: CASSSGTFNEQFF
V gene: TRBV19; clone size: .; J gene: TRBJ1-5; D gene: .; CDR3 DNA: TGTGCCAGTAGTGGGCTGGACAGACCTAGCAATCAGCCCCAGCATTTT; CDR3 protein: CASSGLDRPSNQPQHF
V gene: TRBV7-9; clone size: .; J gene: TRBJ1-2; D gene: TRBD1; CDR3 DNA: TGTGCCAGCAGCTTAGGGTCAGGGGGCGATGTGGATGGCTACACCTTC; CDR3 protein: CASSLGSGGDVDGYTF
V gene: TRBV18; clone size: .; J gene: TRBJ2-3; D gene: TRBD2; CDR3 DNA: TGTGCCAGCTCACCATTAGCGGGGAACACAGATACGCAGTATTTT; CDR3 protein: CASSPLAGNTDTQYF
V gene: TRBV5-5; clone size: .; J gene: TRBJ1-4; D gene: .; CDR3 DNA: TGTGCCAGCAGCTTCGAGGGATTCAATCTTCAAAAACTGTTTTTT; CDR3 protein: CASSFEGFNLQKLFF
V gene: TRBV5-1; clone size: few; J gene: TRBJ1-4; D gene: TRBD1; CDR3 DNA: TGCGCCAGCAGCTCCCTGGTAGGGGGCGCACGGACTAATGAAAAACTGTTTTTT; CDR3 protein: CASSSLVGGARTNEKLFF
V gene: TRBV7-2; clone size: .; J gene: TRBJ2-3; D gene: .; CDR3 DNA: TGTGCCAGCAGCTTACGGAGTGGGGGCTTCACAGATACGCAGTATTTT; CDR3 protein: CASSLRSGGFTDTQYF
V gene: TRBV7-9; clone size: few; J gene: TRBJ2-3; D gene: .; CDR3 DNA: TGTGCCAGCAGCCCGCGGGGCAGGTGGGGCACAGATACGCAGTATTTT; CDR3 protein: CASSPRGRWGTDTQYF
V gene: TRBV6-5; clone size: .; J gene: TRBJ2-3; D gene: .; CDR3 DNA: TGTGCCACCTTCGAACTAGGAAGGAATACGCAGTATTTT; CDR3 protein: CATFELGRNTQYF
V gene: TRBV28; clone size: .; J gene: TRBJ2-3; D gene: .; CDR3 DNA: TGTGCCAGCACTTCCGGACAGGGAGGGACAGATACGCAGTATTTT; CDR3 protein: CASTSGQGGTDTQYF
V gene: TRBV6-4; clone size: .; J gene: TRBJ2-1; D gene: TRBD2; CDR3 DNA: TGTGCCAGCAGTGCGGCTAGCGGGGGCCTCGTGAATGAGCAGTTCTTC; CDR3 protein: CASSAASGGLVNEQFF
V gene: TRBV7-8; clone size: .; J gene: TRBJ2-5; D gene: .; CDR3 DNA: TGTGCCAGCAGCTTCTCCAGAGGGGAGACCCAGTACTTC; CDR3 protein: CASSFSRGETQYF
V gene: TRBV27; clone size: once; J gene: TRBJ1-2; D gene: .; CDR3 DNA: TGTGCCAGCAGTTTAACGGGAGGGGCGCTAGGCTATGGCTACACCTTC; CDR3 protein: CASSLTGGALGYGYTF
V gene: TRBV25-1; clone size: few; J gene: TRBJ1-2; D gene: .; CDR3 DNA: TGTGCCAGCAGTGACGACAGTCTATATGGCTACACCTTC; CDR3 protein: CASSDDSLYGYTF
V gene: TRBV19; clone size: .; J gene: TRBJ1-2; D gene: .; CDR3 DNA: TGTGCCAGTAGTACCCGGGGTTATGGCTACACCTTC; CDR3 protein: CASSTRGYGYTF
V gene: TRBV19; clone size: .; J gene: TRBJ2-1; D gene: TRBD2; CDR3 DNA: TGTGCCAGTAGTATAGGTCGCCAGGGACTATACAATGAGCAGTTCTTC; CDR3 protein: CASSIGRQGLYNEQFF
V gene: TRBV5-1; clone size: .; J gene: TRBJ1-4; D gene: .; CDR3 DNA: TGCGCCAGCAGCTTGGTGTTTAGGGGGATCACTAATGAAAAACTGTTTTTT; CDR3 protein: CASSLVFRGITNEKLFF
V gene: TRBV12-5; clone size: .; J gene: TRBJ2-7; D gene: .; CDR3 DNA: TGTGCTAGTGGTCACGGACTGAACTACGAGCAGTACTTC; CDR3 protein: CASGHGLNYEQYF
V gene: TRBV5-1; clone size: .; J gene: TRBJ1-3; D gene: .; CDR3 DNA: TGCGCCAGCAGCGAGGACACCTCTGGAAACACCATATATTTT; CDR3 protein: CASSEDTSGNTIYF
V gene: TRBV27; clone size: once; J gene: TRBJ1-6; D gene: .; CDR3 DNA: TGTGCCAGCAGTTCGGGTGCGGTTGGGGGGGCGAAAATTAATTCACCCCTCCACTTT; CDR3 protein: CASSSGAVGGAKINSPLHF
V gene: TRBV7-3; clone size: .; J gene: TRBJ2-1; D gene: .; CDR3 DNA: TGTGCCAGCAGCTTAATTCGGGGTTTAGGGGAGCAGTTCTTC; CDR3 protein: CASSLIRGLGEQFF